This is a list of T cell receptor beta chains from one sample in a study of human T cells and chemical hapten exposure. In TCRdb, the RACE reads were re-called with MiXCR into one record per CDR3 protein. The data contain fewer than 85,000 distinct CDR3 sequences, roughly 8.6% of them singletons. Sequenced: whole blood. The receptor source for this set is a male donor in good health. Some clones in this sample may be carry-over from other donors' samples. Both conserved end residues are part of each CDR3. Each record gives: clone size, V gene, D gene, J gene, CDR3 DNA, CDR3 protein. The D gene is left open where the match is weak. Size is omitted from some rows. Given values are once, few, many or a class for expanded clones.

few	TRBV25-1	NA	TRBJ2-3	TGTGCCAGCAGTGTTAGGGCTTCCACAGATACGCAGTATTTT	CASSVRASTDTQYF
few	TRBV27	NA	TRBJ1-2	TGTGCCAGCAGCCATCGGGGCCCTAACTATGGCTACACCTTC	CASSHRGPNYGYTF
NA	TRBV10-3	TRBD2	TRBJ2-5	TGTGCCATCAGTGAGTCGACTAGCGGACAAGAGACCCAGTACTTC	CAISESTSGQETQYF
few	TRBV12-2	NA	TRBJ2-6	TGTGCAAGTCGCTCTCCGAGGGGCAGGGCTGGGGCCAACGTCCTGACTTTC	CASRSPRGRAGANVLTF
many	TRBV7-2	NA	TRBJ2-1	TGTGCCAGCAGCTTAGGGGGCCTGGCAATAGGGCAGTTCTTC	CASSLGGLAIGQFF
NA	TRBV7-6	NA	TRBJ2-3	TGTGCCAGCAGCTTAGCCCTAAGAGGAGATACGCAGTATTTT	CASSLALRGDTQYF
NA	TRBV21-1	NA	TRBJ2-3	TGTGCCAGCAGCAAACGCGGACGTGGACCCAGAACGGCTGATACGCAGTATTTT	CASSKRGRGPRTADTQYF
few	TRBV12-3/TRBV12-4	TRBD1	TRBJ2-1	TGTGCCAGCAGTTTAGACTCAGGGGGCAGTGAGCAGTTCTTC	CASSLDSGGSEQFF
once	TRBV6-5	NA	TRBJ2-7	TGTGCCAGCACCAGAGAAGGGGGTGGCGAGCAGTACTTC	CASTREGGGEQYF
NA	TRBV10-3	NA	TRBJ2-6	TGTGCCATCAAAGCCGGGGACTCTGGGGCCAACGTCCTGACTTTC	CAIKAGDSGANVLTF
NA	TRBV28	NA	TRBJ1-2	TGTGCCAGCTCCAGAGCTAACTATGGCTACACCTTC	CASSRANYGYTF
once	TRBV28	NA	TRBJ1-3	TGTGCCAGCAGTTTTAGGGACACGTCAAACACCATATATTTT	CASSFRDTSNTIYF
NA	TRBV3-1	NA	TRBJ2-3	TGTGCCAGCAGCCAAGATCGTATCCGTTCAGATACGCAGTATTTT	CASSQDRIRSDTQYF
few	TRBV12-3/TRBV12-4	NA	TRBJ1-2	TGTGCCAGCAGTCTGGGGGAAATCAACTATGGCTACACCTTC	CASSLGEINYGYTF
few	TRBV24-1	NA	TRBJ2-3	TGTGCCACCAGTTCAGGTGGTAGCACAGATACGCAGTATTTT	CATSSGGSTDTQYF
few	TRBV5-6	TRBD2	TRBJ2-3	TGTGCCAGCAGCTCTGGACTAGCGACGTATACGCAGTATTTT	CASSSGLATYTQYF
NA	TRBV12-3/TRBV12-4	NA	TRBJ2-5	TGTGCCAGCAGTCGCGACGGATTACAAGAGACCCAGTACTTC	CASSRDGLQETQYF